The clone carrying this T cell receptor (beta chain) has more than one count but fewer than ten. What it binds is unknown. This record belongs to a study of beta chain features in type 1 diabetes. Study-level information: The study found patients and healthy donors alike in age, gender and cell yields. Points from the study as a whole: Moderate yet significant TCRB CDR3 shortening was seen in Type 1 diabetes patients in all four CD4+ subsets. An over-representation of cells with high TCR expression could result from cDNA sequencing.

Reverse transcription of all isolated RNA meant that expressed TCRB transcripts were sequenced. For naive, central memory and regulatory T cell samples, reads averaged approximately 3.9 million. Libraries were prepared by immunoSEQ multiplex PCR; TCRdb keeps only in-frame clonotypes and omits some of them. Here the sample spans around 710,000 clones, around 11% being singletons. Researchers reported sorting CD4+ naive, central memory, regulatory and stem cell-like memory cells via CD45RO/CCR7/CD25/CD127/CD95/CD27. CDR1 is LNHDA, CDR2 SQIVND, per germline (reference sequence). J was trimmed by 0 bases and V by 10 bases; bases with no gene match: 6. CDR3 length: 14 residues.

V usage is TRBV19 and J usage is TRBJ2-3, with TRBD2 matching 8 bases. The TCR sequence derives from a man aged 25-45 years with type 1 diabetes. Sequencing was performed on naive CD4+ T cells from blood. CDR3 DNA: TGTGCCACCCAGCGGGGGACCAGCACAGATACGCAGTATTTT. Translation: CATQRGTSTDTQYF.